This TCR beta chain was profiled in a study of blood T cell repertoires in COVID-19. In germline, CDR1 is LGHNA, CDR2 YSLEER. The V and J ends lost 4 bases and 4 bases, in that order; junction bases with no gene match: 6. The CDR3 has 17 amino acids. Methods used by the authors: By means of reference gene primer amplification, nucleated cell counts were estimated. Profiled with immunoSEQ multiplex PCR; TCRdb holds only in-frame clones, not every one. The V and J calls and clone size were taken over from that table, and D and trimming were inferred from the DNA. Of 150,000 to 200,000 clones detected, approximately 83% appear once; the ten largest clones hold roughly 5%.

This sequence originates from a man in his 70s who had been exposed to COVID-19. Sequenced input: PBMCs or T cells enriched from blood (not recorded which). This chain connects TRBV4-3 to TRBJ2-3; TRBD2 matches 15 bases. CDR3 sequence: CASSPGTSGRWSDTQYF. In nucleotides, the CDR3 is TGCGCCAGCAGCCCCGGGACTAGCGGGAGGTGGTCAGATACGCAGTATTTT.